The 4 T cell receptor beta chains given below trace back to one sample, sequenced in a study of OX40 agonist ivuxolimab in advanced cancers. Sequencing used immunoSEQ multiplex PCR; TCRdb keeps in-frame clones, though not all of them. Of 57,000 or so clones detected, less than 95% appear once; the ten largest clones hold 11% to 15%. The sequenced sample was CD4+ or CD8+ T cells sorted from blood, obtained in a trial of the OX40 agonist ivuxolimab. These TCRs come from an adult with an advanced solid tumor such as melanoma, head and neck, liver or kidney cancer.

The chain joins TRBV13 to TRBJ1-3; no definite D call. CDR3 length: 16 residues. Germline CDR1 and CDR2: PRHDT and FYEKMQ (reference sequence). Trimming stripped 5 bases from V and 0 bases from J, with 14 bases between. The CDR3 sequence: CASSPPVPSSGNTIYF. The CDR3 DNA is TGTGCCAGCAGCCCACCTGTTCCCAGCTCTGGAAACACCATATATTTT.

In nucleotides, the CDR3 is TGTGCCAGCTCACCCTCGACAGGGGGCGGCATTCAGTACTTC. This sequence encodes CASSPSTGGGIQYF. The chain couples TRBV18 to TRBJ2-4; 10 bases match TRBD1. Germline V gene sequence: CDR1 KGHSH, CDR2 LQKENI. This CDR3 region has 14 residues. V gave up 3 bases and J gave up 9 bases; unmatched junction bases: 5.

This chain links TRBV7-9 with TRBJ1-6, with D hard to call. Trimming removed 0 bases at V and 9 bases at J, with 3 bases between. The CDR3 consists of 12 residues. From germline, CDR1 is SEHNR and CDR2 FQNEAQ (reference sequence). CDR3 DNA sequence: TGTGCCAGCAGCTTAGCGAGTTCACCCCTCCACTTT. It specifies CASSLASSPLHF.

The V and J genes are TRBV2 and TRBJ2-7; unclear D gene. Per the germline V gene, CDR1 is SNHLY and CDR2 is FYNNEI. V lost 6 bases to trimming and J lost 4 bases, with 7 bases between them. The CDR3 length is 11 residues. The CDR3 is CASRYSYEQYF. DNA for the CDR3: TGTGCCAGCAGGTATTCTTACGAGCAGTACTTC.